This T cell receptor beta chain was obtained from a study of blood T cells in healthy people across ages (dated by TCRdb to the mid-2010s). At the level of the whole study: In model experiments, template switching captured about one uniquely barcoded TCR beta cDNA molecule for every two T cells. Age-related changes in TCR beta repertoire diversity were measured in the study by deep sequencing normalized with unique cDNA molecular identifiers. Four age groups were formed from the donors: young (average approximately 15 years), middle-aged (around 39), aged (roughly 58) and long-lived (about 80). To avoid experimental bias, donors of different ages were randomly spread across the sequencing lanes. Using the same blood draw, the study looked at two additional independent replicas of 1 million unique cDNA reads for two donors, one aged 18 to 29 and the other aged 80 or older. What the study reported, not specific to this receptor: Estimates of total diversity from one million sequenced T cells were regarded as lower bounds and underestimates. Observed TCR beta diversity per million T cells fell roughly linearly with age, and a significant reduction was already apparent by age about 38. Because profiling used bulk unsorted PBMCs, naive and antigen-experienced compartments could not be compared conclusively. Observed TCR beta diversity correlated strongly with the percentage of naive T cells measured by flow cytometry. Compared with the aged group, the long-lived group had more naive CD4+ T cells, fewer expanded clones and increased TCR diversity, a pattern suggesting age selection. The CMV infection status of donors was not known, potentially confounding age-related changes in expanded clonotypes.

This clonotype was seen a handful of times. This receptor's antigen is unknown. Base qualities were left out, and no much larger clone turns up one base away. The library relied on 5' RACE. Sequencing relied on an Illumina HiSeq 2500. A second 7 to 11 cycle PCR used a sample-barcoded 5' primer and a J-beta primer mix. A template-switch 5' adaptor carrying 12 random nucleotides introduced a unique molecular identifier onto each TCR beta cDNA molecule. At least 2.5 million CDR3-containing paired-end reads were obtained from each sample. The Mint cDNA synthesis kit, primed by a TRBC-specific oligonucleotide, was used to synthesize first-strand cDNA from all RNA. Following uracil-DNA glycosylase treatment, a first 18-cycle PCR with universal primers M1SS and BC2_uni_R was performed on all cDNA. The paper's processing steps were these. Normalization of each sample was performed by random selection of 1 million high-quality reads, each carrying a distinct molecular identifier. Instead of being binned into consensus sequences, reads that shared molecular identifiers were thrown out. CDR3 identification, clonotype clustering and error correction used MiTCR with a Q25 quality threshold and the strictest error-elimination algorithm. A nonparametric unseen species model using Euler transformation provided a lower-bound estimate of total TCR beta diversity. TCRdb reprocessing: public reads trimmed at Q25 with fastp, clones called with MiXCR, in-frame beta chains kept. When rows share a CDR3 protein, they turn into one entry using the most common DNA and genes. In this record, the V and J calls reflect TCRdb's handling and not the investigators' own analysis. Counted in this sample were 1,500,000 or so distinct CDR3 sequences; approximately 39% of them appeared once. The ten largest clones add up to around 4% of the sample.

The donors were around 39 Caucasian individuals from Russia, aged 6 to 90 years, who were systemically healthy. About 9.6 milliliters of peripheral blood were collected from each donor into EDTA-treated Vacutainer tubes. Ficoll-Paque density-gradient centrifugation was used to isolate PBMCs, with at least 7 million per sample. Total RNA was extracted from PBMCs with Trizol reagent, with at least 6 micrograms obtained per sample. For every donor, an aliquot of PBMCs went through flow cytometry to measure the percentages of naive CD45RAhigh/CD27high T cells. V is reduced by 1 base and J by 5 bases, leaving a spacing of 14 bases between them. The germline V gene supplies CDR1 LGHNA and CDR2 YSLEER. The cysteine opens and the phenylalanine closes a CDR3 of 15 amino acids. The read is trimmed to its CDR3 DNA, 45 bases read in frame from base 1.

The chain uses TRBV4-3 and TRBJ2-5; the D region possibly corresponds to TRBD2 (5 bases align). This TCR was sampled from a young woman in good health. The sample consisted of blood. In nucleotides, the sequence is TGCGCCAGCAGCCAAGTATTACTAGAGATGGAGACCCAGTACTTC. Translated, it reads CASSQVLLEMETQYF.